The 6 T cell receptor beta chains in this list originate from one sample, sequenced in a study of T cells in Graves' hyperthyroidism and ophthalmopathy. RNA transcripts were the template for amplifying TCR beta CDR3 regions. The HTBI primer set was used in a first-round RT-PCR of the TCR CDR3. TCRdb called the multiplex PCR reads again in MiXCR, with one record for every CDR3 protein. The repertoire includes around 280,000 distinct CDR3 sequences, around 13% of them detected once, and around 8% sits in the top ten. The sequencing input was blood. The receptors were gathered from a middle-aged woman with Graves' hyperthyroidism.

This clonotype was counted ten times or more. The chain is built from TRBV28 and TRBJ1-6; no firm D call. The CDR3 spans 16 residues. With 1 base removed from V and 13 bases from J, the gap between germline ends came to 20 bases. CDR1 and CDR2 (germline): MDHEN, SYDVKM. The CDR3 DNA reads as TGTGCCAGCAGTTTATCCCCCTTGGGGTTAGGGCGGCCCCTCCACTTT. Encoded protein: CASSLSPLGLGRPLHF.

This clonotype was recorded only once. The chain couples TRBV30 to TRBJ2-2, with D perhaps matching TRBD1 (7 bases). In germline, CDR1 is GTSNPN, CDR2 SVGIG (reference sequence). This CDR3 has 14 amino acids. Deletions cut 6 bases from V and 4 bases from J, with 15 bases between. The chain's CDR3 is CACRQGGGTGELFF. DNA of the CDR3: TGTGCCTGTCGCCAGGGGGGTGGCACCGGGGAGCTGTTTTTT.

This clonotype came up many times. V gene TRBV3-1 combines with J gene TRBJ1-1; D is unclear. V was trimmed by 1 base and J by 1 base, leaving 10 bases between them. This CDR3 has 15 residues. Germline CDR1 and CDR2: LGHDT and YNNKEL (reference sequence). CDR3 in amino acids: CASSQGVQRNTEAFF. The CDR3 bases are TGTGCCAGCAGCCAAGGCGTACAGAGGAACACTGAAGCTTTCTTT.

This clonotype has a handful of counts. Here the CDR3 reads CASSLGGGARVSEGYTF. CDR3 bases: TGTGCCAGCAGCTTAGGGGGGGGGGCGAGGGTTTCAGAAGGCTACACCTTC. The chain uses TRBV7-2 and TRBJ1-2; tentatively, D is TRBD1 (6 bases). The CDR3 contains 17 residues. V gave up 1 base and J gave up 8 bases, with 23 bases separating them. Per the germline V gene, CDR1 is SGHTA and CDR2 is FQGNSA.

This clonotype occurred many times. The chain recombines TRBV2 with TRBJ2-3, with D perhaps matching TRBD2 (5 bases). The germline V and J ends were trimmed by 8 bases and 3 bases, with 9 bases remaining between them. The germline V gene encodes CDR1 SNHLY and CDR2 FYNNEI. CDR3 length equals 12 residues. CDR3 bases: TGTGCCAGCGGGAGTGGGACAGATACGCAGTATTTT. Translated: CASGSGTDTQYF.

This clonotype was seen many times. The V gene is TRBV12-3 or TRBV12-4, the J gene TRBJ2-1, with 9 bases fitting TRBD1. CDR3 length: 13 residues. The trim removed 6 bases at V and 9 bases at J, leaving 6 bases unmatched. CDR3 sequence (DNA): TGTGCCAGCAGCCTACAGGGGGCGGGTGAGCAGTTCTTC. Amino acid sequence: CASSLQGAGEQFF.